The 21 T cell receptor beta chains given below trace back to one sample, sequenced in a study of cytomegalovirus exposure and HLA in healthy donors. Primers: 60 Vbeta forward and 13 Jbeta reverse. Assay: immunoSEQ multiplex PCR; the TCRdb copy retains only in-frame clones and omits some. The data contain around 210,000 clones, around 84% of them singletons. The material sequenced was PBMCs. Every receptor here comes from a girl aged 2 to 10 in good health and CMV-seronegative.

V usage is TRBV4-1 and J usage is TRBJ2-3; tentatively, D is TRBD2 (6 bases). V lost 0 bases, J lost 9 bases, and 10 bases lay in between. Germline-derived CDR1 and CDR2 are MGHRA and YSYEKL. The CDR3 has 13 residues. The CDR3 DNA sequence: TGCGCCAGCAGCCAAGAGGACTACGGGACGCAGTATTTT. It yields the protein CASSQEDYGTQYF.

The rearrangement uses TRBV6-1 and TRBJ1-2; 9 nucleotides align to TRBD1. J was trimmed by 7 bases and V by 10 bases; bases with no gene match: 13. Per germline, CDR1 MNHNS and CDR2 SASEGT. The CDR3 runs 14 residues. The CDR3: CATYDSGTGRGYTF. The CDR3 DNA follows: TGTGCCACCTACGATTCCGGGACAGGGCGTGGCTACACCTTC.

The rearrangement links TRBV21-1 to TRBJ1-2; the listed D gene, TRBD1, was not tested against the DNA. TRBV21-1 is a pseudogene. The length of the CDR3 is 16 residues. CDR3 sequence (DNA): TGTGCCAGCAGCAAAGCGCAGCACAGGGGGTTTGTCGGCTACACCTTC. It specifies CASSKAQHRGFVGYTF.

The chain carries TRBV29-1 and TRBJ2-1; 7 nucleotides align to TRBD2. The V and J ends lost 6 bases and 6 bases, in that order; junction bases with no gene match: 5. Germline-derived CDR1 and CDR2 are SQVTM and ANQGSEA. The CDR3 totals 12 residues. CDR3: CSVPGLFNEQFF. The CDR3 DNA reads as TGCAGCGTCCCGGGACTATTCAATGAGCAGTTCTTC.

Written as DNA, the CDR3 is TGCGCCAGCAGCCCTCAGGGGGCGGATAACTCCGAGCAGTACTTC. It codes for CASSPQGADNSEQYF. This sequence joins TRBV5-1 and TRBJ2-7; the match to TRBD1 covers 8 bases. Trimming cost V 4 bases and J 6 bases; bases outside gene matches: 12. Germline assignment: CDR1 SGHRS and CDR2 YFSETQ. The CDR3 contains 15 residues.

V gene TRBV29-1 combines with J gene TRBJ1-2; TRBD1 might be the D (5 bases). The CDR3 extends over 13 amino acids. The V gene lost 5 bases and the J gene lost 1 base, with 11 bases spanning the gap. Germline loops: CDR1 SQVTM, CDR2 ANQGSEA. The CDR3: CSVSIQVNYGYTF. The CDR3 DNA is TGCAGCGTTAGTATACAGGTTAACTATGGCTACACCTTC.

This rearrangement joins TRBV9 to TRBJ1-1; D is uncertain. CDR1 and CDR2 (germline): SGDLS, YYNGEE. This CDR3 has 13 residues. Trimming left V 0 bases short and J 1 base short, with 4 bases between. Here the CDR3 DNA reads TGTGCCAGCAGCGTAGTCTCGAACACTGAAGCTTTCTTT. Protein: CASSVVSNTEAFF. The full variable domain, in which reference TRBV9 and TRBJ1-1 provide the parts outside the CDR3, is DSGVTQTPKHLITATGQRVTLRCSPRSGDLSVYWYQQSLDQGLQFLIQYYNGEERAKGNILERFSAQQFPDLHSELNLSSLELGDSALYFCASSVVSNTEAFFGQGTRLTVV.

The chain carries TRBV4-1 and TRBJ2-5, with 8 bases identical to TRBD2. Trimming removed 3 bases from V and 0 bases from J; junction bases left unmatched: 9. The germline gives CDR1 MGHRA, CDR2 YSYEKL. The CDR3 length is 17 residues. This CDR3 is CASSQRGGLKYQETQYF. As DNA, the CDR3 is TGCGCCAGCAGCCAGCGCGGGGGGCTTAAGTACCAAGAGACCCAGTACTTC.

V usage is TRBV5-1 and J usage is TRBJ2-1, with TRBD2 matching over 7 bases. The CDR3 consists of 14 residues. After removal of 0 bases from V and 6 bases from J, the junction contained 3 bases not matched to a gene. Per the germline V gene, CDR1 is SGHRS and CDR2 is YFSETQ. CDR3 in DNA: TGCGCCAGCAGCTTGGGGACTAGTTCCAATGAGCAGTTCTTC. This translates into CASSLGTSSNEQFF.

The chain combines TRBV5-4 with TRBJ1-1; D might be TRBD1 (5 bases). V was clipped by 2 bases and J by 2 bases, with 19 bases between them. This CDR3 comprises 17 residues. CDR1 and CDR2 from the germline V gene are SGHNT and YYREEE (reference sequence). In DNA, the CDR3 is TGTGCCAGCAGCTTATTTGGCCGGAGGGGTGGAAACACTGAAGCTTTCTTT. Its translation: CASSLFGRRGGNTEAFF.

CDR3 in DNA: TGCGCCAGCAGCTTGTGGGCTAGCGGGGGTCCCCAACAAGAGACCCAGTACTTC. It is translated as CASSLWASGGPQQETQYF. This chain connects TRBV5-1 to TRBJ2-5; TRBD2 agrees at 10 bases. This CDR3 spans 18 amino acids. Germline values: CDR1 SGHRS, CDR2 YFSETQ. V shed 1 base and J 2 bases; nucleotides not matched to a gene: 11.

The chain carries TRBV18 and TRBJ1-3; possible D gene TRBD1, 6 bases. The CDR3 extends over 12 amino acids. The germline CDR1 and CDR2 sequences are KGHSH and LQKENI. Trimming removed 3 bases from V and 10 bases from J, with 10 bases in between. The CDR3 loop reads CASSPDSGTIYF. CDR3 in DNA: TGTGCCAGCTCACCGGACAGTGGGACCATATATTTT.

As DNA, the CDR3 is TGTGCCATCAAGGGGGACAGGGGATGGACTGAAGCTTTCTTT. Its protein product is CAIKGDRGWTEAFF. V gene TRBV10-3 combines with J gene TRBJ1-1, with 10 bases lining up with TRBD1. Germline V lookup: CDR1 ENHRY, CDR2 SYGVKD. V dropped 7 bases and J dropped 5; count of bases not matched to a gene: 7. The CDR3 has 14 residues.

V usage is TRBV2 and J usage is TRBJ1-6, with D possibly matching TRBD1 (6 bases). Germline CDR1 is SNHLY and CDR2 is FYNNEI. The CDR3 totals 14 residues. Trimming took off 4 bases at V and 7 bases at J, with 11 bases between the two ends. Written as DNA, the CDR3 is TGTGCCAGCAGTGGCAGGGGCGGAAATTCACCCCTCCACTTT. Encoded protein: CASSGRGGNSPLHF. The full variable domain, rest sourced from reference TRBV2 and TRBJ1-6, is EPEVTQTPSHQVTQMGQEVILRCVPISNHLYFYWYRQILGQKVEFLVSFYNNEISEKSEIFDDQFSVERPDGSNFTLKIRSTKLEDSAMYFCASSGRGGNSPLHFGNGTRLTVT.

This chain links TRBV5-1 with TRBJ2-3; 10 positions match TRBD1. V dropped 4 bases and J dropped 5; count of bases not matched to a gene: 13. The CDR3 contains 17 residues. Germline CDR1 SGHRS, CDR2 YFSETQ. The CDR3 bases are TGCGCCAGCAGCCCCCCGACAGGGGGCGGTGGGGGAGATACGCAGTATTTT. The encoded protein is CASSPPTGGGGGDTQYF.

This sequence joins TRBV27 and TRBJ2-1; TRBD2 aligns across 9 bases. Trimming at V came to 6 bases and at J to 3 bases, leaving 6 bases not matched to a gene. The CDR3 has 15 residues. Germline V gene data show CDR1 as MNHEY and CDR2 as SMNVEV (reference sequence). The CDR3 DNA sequence: TGTGCCAGCAGGGCTAGCGGGGTTCTCTACAATGAGCAGTTCTTC. Its translation is CASRASGVLYNEQFF.

The chain has TRBV4-2 and TRBJ1-4; D ambiguous. The V gene's germline CDR1 is LGHNA and CDR2 YNFKEQ. The CDR3 is 14 amino acids. Deletions cut 1 base from V and 8 bases from J, with 11 bases between. CDR3: CASSQVPQSEKLFF. CDR3 sequence (DNA): TGTGCCAGCAGCCAAGTTCCTCAGTCCGAAAAACTGTTTTTT.

The rearrangement links TRBV5-1 to TRBJ2-1; 9 nucleotides match TRBD2. Germline CDR1 SGHRS, CDR2 YFSETQ. The CDR3 is made up of 15 amino acids. Trimming removed 4 bases from V and 14 bases from J; junction bases left unmatched: 16. CDR3 in DNA: TGCGCCAGCAGCGAAGGACTAGCGCGACTCGATAATAAGTTCTTC. It specifies CASSEGLARLDNKFF.

This clone was seen a handful of times. The DNA of the CDR3 is TGCGCCAGCAGCTTGGTCGGGGGGGACACCGGGGAGCTGTTTTTT. This codes for CASSLVGGDTGELFF. V usage is TRBV5-1 and J usage is TRBJ2-2; 8 positions match TRBD2. The junction had 1 base not matched to a gene; V was cut back by 0 bases and J by 3 bases. Germline loops: CDR1 SGHRS, CDR2 YFSETQ. The CDR3 consists of 15 residues.

V and J are TRBV6-6 and TRBJ2-7, with 9 bases matching TRBD2. This CDR3 comprises 14 residues. Unmatched junction bases numbered 7, after V lost 7 bases and J lost 3 bases. Germline assignment: CDR1 MNHNY and CDR2 SVGAGI (reference sequence). CDR3 in amino acids: CASTSGGGVYEQYF. The CDR3 region has the DNA TGTGCCAGCACGTCAGGCGGGGGGGTCTACGAGCAGTACTTC.

The gene calls are TRBV6-5 and TRBJ2-5; 7 bases align to TRBD2. This CDR3 has 15 amino acids. With V trimmed by 0 bases and J by 1 base, 2 bases remained unmatched. CDR1 and CDR2 from the germline V gene are MNHEY and SVGAGI. As DNA, the CDR3 is TGTGCCAGCAGTTACTCCGGACTAGGCCAAGAGACCCAGTACTTC. As protein: CASSYSGLGQETQYF.